A single sample is the source of the 9 T cell receptor beta chains below, sequenced in a study of blood T cell repertoires in COVID-19 (TCRdb year 2020). Libraries were built with the immunoSEQ multiplex PCR assay. Held by TCRdb, this immuneACCESS table contains in-frame sequences only and omits some clones. Under half of the omission traces to an unresolved V gene where checked; the cause of the rest is unknown. Counted in this sample were roughly 100,000 clones; about 90% of them appeared once. The top ten clonotypes cover roughly 4% of the sample. Sample: peripheral blood. The receptors were gathered from a woman between 45 and 60 years old in a cohort sampled during active COVID-19.

This chain uses TRBV28 with TRBJ2-1; D is perhaps TRBD2 (6 bases). The V gene lost 5 bases and the J gene lost 5 bases, with 22 bases spanning the gap. The CDR3 loop spans 17 amino acids. Per germline, CDR1 MDHEN and CDR2 SYDVKM. CDR3 nucleotide sequence: TGTGCCAGCAGTCTCCCCCCGGAGGGCGGGATTAACAATGAGCAGTTCTTC. It is translated as CASSLPPEGGINNEQFF.

The V and J genes are TRBV7-3 and TRBJ2-3; D may be TRBD2 (7 bases). Trimming left V 4 bases short and J 4 bases short, with 18 bases between. Looked up from germline, CDR1 is SGHTA and CDR2 is FQGTGA. The CDR3 sequence is 16 residues long. CDR3 nucleotide sequence: TGTGCCAGCAGCTCCCAAGGCGGGGGCCTGCCAGATACGCAGTATTTT. Protein: CASSSQGGGLPDTQYF.

The chain couples TRBV18 to TRBJ2-7, with TRBD1 identical over 10 bases. The CDR3 covers 16 residues. Unmatched junction bases numbered 8, after V lost 1 base and J lost 5 bases. The germline V gene has CDR1 KGHSH and CDR2 LQKENI. DNA of the CDR3: TGTGCCAGCTCACCACGGCGGGGACAGGGGATAGACGAGCAGTACTTC. Translating it yields CASSPRRGQGIDEQYF.

The V call is TRBV6-5, the J call TRBJ2-4, with TRBD2 matching over 7 bases. Germline V gene data show CDR1 as MNHEY and CDR2 as SVGAGI. There are 14 residues in the CDR3. J was trimmed by 8 bases and V by 6 bases; bases with no gene match: 10. Written as DNA, the CDR3 is TGTGCCAGCAGCCCCGGGGAGGGGCCCGACATTCAGTACTTC. It is translated as CASSPGEGPDIQYF.

The chain is built from TRBV25-1 and TRBJ2-3; D possibly corresponds to TRBD2 (6 bases). The CDR3 length is 17 residues. The ends were cut back, 3 bases at V and 2 bases at J, with 18 bases in the middle. Looked up from germline, CDR1 is MGHDK and CDR2 is SYGVNS. CDR3: CASSESWGGAYTDTQYF. As DNA, the CDR3 is TGTGCCAGCAGTGAGTCTTGGGGCGGGGCGTACACAGATACGCAGTATTTT.

This clone was seen a handful of times. The rearrangement joins TRBV30 to TRBJ1-5; TRBD1 agrees at 7 bases. V lost 2 bases and J lost 4; bases outside the gene matches: 2. This CDR3 comprises 13 residues. Germline V gene lookup returns CDR1 GTSNPN and CDR2 SVGIG (reference sequence). The CDR3 nucleotides are TGTGCCTGGAGTCGGGACAGTAATCAGCCCCAGCATTTT. It is translated as CAWSRDSNQPQHF.

The chain employs TRBV19 and TRBJ2-7; 12 nucleotides match TRBD2. From germline, CDR1 is LNHDA and CDR2 SQIVND (reference sequence). J lost 2 bases, V lost 10 bases, and 15 bases had no gene match. CDR3 length: 17 residues. CDR3 loop: CATATSGSTGVPYEQYF. The DNA for the CDR3 is TGTGCCACCGCGACTAGCGGGAGTACAGGGGTTCCCTACGAGCAGTACTTC.

The chain couples TRBV28 to TRBJ1-2, with unresolved D. V was shortened by 3 bases and J by 8 bases, with 13 bases between the two germline ends. Germline assignment: CDR1 MDHEN and CDR2 SYDVKM. The CDR3 sequence is 13 residues long. The CDR3 reads CASSLSAVWGYTF. The CDR3 coding sequence is TGTGCCAGCAGTTTGAGCGCCGTTTGGGGCTACACCTTC.

This chain links TRBV18 with TRBJ2-1; 9 nucleotides align to TRBD1. V lost 0 bases, J lost 4 bases, and 1 base stayed unmatched. The CDR3 is 15 amino acids. The germline V gene has CDR1 KGHSH and CDR2 LQKENI. The CDR3 coding sequence is TGTGCCAGCTCACCACCCGGGACAGGGTACAATGAGCAGTTCTTC. Protein: CASSPPGTGYNEQFF. Variable domain in full (rest from reference TRBV18 and TRBJ2-1): NAGVMQNPRHLVRRRGQEARLRCSPMKGHSHVYWYRQLPEEGLKFMVYLQKENIIDESGMPKERFSAEFPKEGPSILRIQQVVRGDSAAYFCASSPPGTGYNEQFFGPGTRLTVL.